Listed below are T cell receptor beta chains from one sample, sequenced in a study of CD8 T cells in ankylosing spondylitis. TCRdb analysed the 5' RACE reads with MiXCR anew, one entry per CDR3 protein. In the table there are more than 150,000 distinct CDR3 sequences, roughly 13% of which are singletons. Sequencing was performed on blood, either unsorted or a sorted T cell fraction (not recorded which). These receptors were taken from a male donor with ankylosing spondylitis or in good health (not recorded which). The CDR3 runs from the conserved cysteine through the conserved F or W. A D gene is named only where the DNA matches it firmly. Some rows mark clone size as missing; the rest say once, few, many or name a class of expanded clone.

J | D | size | V | DNA | CDR3
TRBJ2-2 | - | few | TRBV19 | TGTGCCAGTAGTATTAGTGGTGGGGCCGGGGAGCTGTTTTTT | CASSISGGAGELFF
TRBJ2-2 | - | few | TRBV3-1 | TGTGCCAGCAGCCAAGCTACCCCGGCTGGGGGCGGGAGCCCCACCGGGGAGCTGTTTTTT | CASSQATPAGGGSPTGELFF
TRBJ1-5 | - | - | TRBV27 | TGTGCCAGCAGTTTAAGTTATAGCAATCAGCCCCAGCATTTT | CASSLSYSNQPQHF
TRBJ2-5 | - | once | TRBV13 | TGTGCCAGCAGAGGGGCGGGTGATGTTCGAGGGACCCAGTACTTC | CASRGAGDVRGTQYF
TRBJ2-3 | - | few | TRBV2 | TGTGCCAGCAGTCCCAGGTTCGGAACCTTGAGCACAGATACGCAGTATTTT | CASSPRFGTLSTDTQYF
TRBJ2-1 | - | - | TRBV14 | TGTGCCAGCAGCCAAACTAGATCTGAGCAGTTCTTC | CASSQTRSEQFF
TRBJ2-7 | - | - | TRBV4-2 | TGTGCCAGCAGCCACATAAAAGGACTCGCCTACGAGCAGTACTTC | CASSHIKGLAYEQYF
TRBJ2-6 | - | - | TRBV13 | TGTGCCAGCGGACTTGACCGCTCTGGGGCCAACGTCCTGACTTTC | CASGLDRSGANVLTF
TRBJ2-7 | - | - | TRBV10-2 | TGCGCCAGTAGTGATAGCTACGAGGAGTACTTC | CASSDSYEEYF
TRBJ1-2 | - | - | TRBV4-1 | TGCGCCAGCAGCCAAACGGGGGGGCATGCCTATGGCTACACCTTC | CASSQTGGHAYGYTF